The 20 T cell receptor beta chains reported below all come from one sample, sequenced in a study of blood T cell repertoires in COVID-19 (TCRdb year 2020). Library preparation was by the immunoSEQ multiplex PCR assay. TCRdb retrieved this table from immuneACCESS and kept in-frame rearrangements only. Not all clones are present; in checked studies, unresolved V genes account for under half, and no reason is known for the remainder. In all, the sample holds 150,000 to 200,000 clones, and about 85% of those were seen once. The top ten hold 7% of the sample. Specimen: peripheral blood. All receptors come from a woman of 80 years or more in a cohort sampled during active or convalescent COVID-19.

Written as DNA, the CDR3 is TGTGCCAGCAGTCAACAGGGGTTCACTGAAGCTTTCTTT. Residues: CASSQQGFTEAFF. The chain combines TRBV6-5 with TRBJ1-1, with 7 bases lining up with TRBD1. CDR3 length equals 13 residues. Germline V CDR1 and CDR2: MNHEY, SVGAGI. The V gene end was trimmed by 5 bases and the J gene end by 4 bases; junction bases not matched to a gene: 4.

The chain combines TRBV4-1 with TRBJ2-5; the match to TRBD2 covers 12 bases. Germline assignment: CDR1 MGHRA and CDR2 YSYEKL. Trimming at V came to 0 bases and at J to 4 bases, leaving 3 bases not matched to a gene. The CDR3 is 16 residues long. CDR3 protein: CASSQEAGLAGETQYF. The CDR3, as DNA: TGCGCCAGCAGCCAAGAAGCGGGACTAGCGGGAGAGACCCAGTACTTC.

The chain couples TRBV3-1 (or the pseudogene TRBV3-2) to TRBJ1-4, with TRBD1 matching over 9 bases. V was clipped by 1 base and J by 6 bases; unmatched bases: 9. Per the germline V gene, CDR1 is LGHDT and CDR2 is YNNKEL (reference sequence). This CDR3 has 17 residues. CDR3 nucleotide sequence: TGTGCCAGCAGCCAAGTCTTCCAGGGACAGGGCGATGAAAAACTGTTTTTT. It codes for CASSQVFQGQGDEKLFF.

This clone was seen a few times. The chain has TRBV4-2 and TRBJ2-3; a weak D match, TRBD2 (5 bases). V lost 4 bases, J lost 6 bases, and 11 bases lay in between. The germline CDR1 and CDR2 sequences are LGHNA and YNFKEQ. The CDR3 loop spans 13 amino acids. For the CDR3, the DNA is TGTGCCAGCAGCCCCCACAGAGGGGATACGCAGTATTTT. The encoded protein is CASSPHRGDTQYF.

Concerning this clone itself: Other DNA sequences in the same sample also yield this CDR3. The chain joins TRBV7-9 to TRBJ1-6; 8 bases are shared with TRBD1. CDR3 length: 14 amino acids. J gave up 10 bases and V 3 bases, and 5 bases lay outside the gene matches. Germline V gene lookup returns CDR1 SEHNR and CDR2 FQNEAQ (reference sequence). The CDR3 here is CASSFGQGGSPLHF. CDR3 bases: TGTGCCAGCAGCTTTGGACAGGGAGGATCACCCCTCCACTTT.

The chain employs TRBV5-6 and TRBJ2-5; D is undetermined. V shed 0 bases and J shed 2 bases, with 5 bases lying between them. CDR3 length equals 13 residues. The germline CDR1 and CDR2 sequences are SGHDT and YYEEEE. The CDR3 DNA is TGTGCCAGCAGCTTGGCCTCTCAAGAGACCCAGTACTTC. As protein: CASSLASQETQYF.

This clone appeared a few times. The gene calls are TRBV28 and TRBJ1-5; D not certain. Germline CDR1 reads MDHEN; CDR2 reads SYDVKM. Trimming cost V 8 bases and J 8 bases, with 25 bases left between them. This CDR3 has 16 amino acids. The CDR3 sequence is CASPPRGVGSQKPQHF. Written as DNA, the CDR3 is TGTGCCAGCCCCCCCCGGGGTGTGGGGTCCCAAAAGCCCCAGCATTTT.

V usage is TRBV10-3 and J usage is TRBJ2-3; 13 nucleotides line up with TRBD2. The V gene end was trimmed by 2 bases and the J gene end by 3 bases; junction bases not matched to a gene: 14. Germline V gene sequence: CDR1 ENHRY, CDR2 SYGVKD. This CDR3 is 20 amino acids long. The CDR3 protein is CAISEGGTSGTLLGTDTQYF. The DNA of the CDR3 is TGTGCCATCAGTGAGGGGGGGACTAGCGGGACCTTACTAGGGACAGATACGCAGTATTTT.

The V gene is TRBV6-2 or TRBV6-3, the J gene TRBJ1-5; 8 bases align to TRBD1. The V gene's germline CDR1 is MNHEY and CDR2 SVGEGT. After removal of 5 bases from V and 6 bases from J, the junction contained 9 bases not matched to a gene. The CDR3 sequence is 15 residues long. CDR3: CASSAQSGGRQPQHF. The CDR3 bases are TGTGCCAGCAGTGCTCAATCAGGGGGCCGTCAGCCCCAGCATTTT.

This chain uses TRBV18 with TRBJ1-6; 9 bases are shared with TRBD1. The V gene's germline CDR1 is KGHSH and CDR2 LQKENI. This CDR3 spans 17 amino acids. The V segment lost 3 bases and the J segment 8 bases; nucleotides outside the gene matches: 11. The CDR3 loop reads CASSPGTGTLRDSPLHF. CDR3 DNA: TGTGCCAGCTCACCTGGGACAGGGACCTTGAGGGATTCACCCCTCCACTTT.

The CDR3 is CASGVRDSSTDTQYF. The CDR3 DNA reads TGCGCCAGCGGCGTAAGAGACAGCAGCACAGATACGCAGTATTTT. This chain connects TRBV5-1 to TRBJ2-3; tentative D call: TRBD1 (5 bases). V lost 7 bases and J lost 0, with 15 bases in between. Germline V CDR1 and CDR2: SGHRS, YFSETQ. The CDR3 is 15 amino acids.

By sample share, this clone is medium-sized. The CDR3 coding sequence is TGTGCCAGCAGTTACACGCCGGGGACAGATACGCAGTATTTT. Translation gives CASSYTPGTDTQYF. The rearrangement uses TRBV6-5 and TRBJ2-3; perhaps TRBD2 as D (5 bases). Germline CDR1 MNHEY, CDR2 SVGAGI. This CDR3 is 14 amino acids long. Trimming removed 2 bases at V and 3 bases at J, with 9 bases between.

This clone has a handful of counts. J is TRBJ1-2 and V is TRBV19; the D gene is possibly TRBD1 (5 bases). V was clipped by 1 base and J by 4 bases, with 16 bases between them. The CDR3 sequence is 16 residues long. Germline V gene data show CDR1 as LNHDA and CDR2 as SQIVND (reference sequence). The DNA for the CDR3 is TGTGCCAGTAGTATAGGTTTGCGGCGGGACCTCTATGGCTACACCTTC. It specifies CASSIGLRRDLYGYTF.

This rearrangement joins TRBV6-2 or TRBV6-3 to TRBJ1-5; 11 bases agree with TRBD1. In germline, CDR1 is MNHEY, CDR2 SVGEGT. V lost 6 bases, J lost 7 bases, and 8 bases stayed unmatched. The CDR3 totals 15 residues. This CDR3 reads CASSLRTGGEQPQHF. The CDR3 bases are TGTGCCAGCAGCCTTCGGACAGGGGGCGAGCAGCCCCAGCATTTT.

This chain uses TRBV24-1 with TRBJ2-3, with 9 bases matching TRBD1. Germline V gives CDR1 KGHDR, CDR2 SFDVKD. This CDR3 is 16 amino acids long. The V and J ends lost 4 bases and 4 bases, in that order; junction bases with no gene match: 8. CDR3 sequence (DNA): TGTGCCACCAGTGACCTACCGGGACAGGGTCCAGATACGCAGTATTTT. Translating gives CATSDLPGQGPDTQYF.

The V call is TRBV3-1 (or the pseudogene TRBV3-2), the J call TRBJ1-3; no clear D gene. The CDR3 totals 15 residues. CDR1 LGHDT and CDR2 YNNKEL come from the germline V gene (reference sequence). Deletions cut 2 bases from V and 0 bases from J, with 8 bases between. CDR3 nucleotide sequence: TGTGCCAGCAGCCAAAACAGTCCCTCTGGAAACACCATATATTTT. It is translated as CASSQNSPSGNTIYF.

This rearrangement joins TRBV6-1 to TRBJ2-5; D perhaps matches TRBD1 (6 bases). The CDR3 contains 13 residues. The ends were cut back, 8 bases at V and 0 bases at J, with 10 bases in the middle. Germline V lookup: CDR1 MNHNS, CDR2 SASEGT. CDR3 DNA: TGTGCCAGCCTCCGGGACAACCAAGAGACCCAGTACTTC. Its protein is CASLRDNQETQYF.

The gene calls are TRBV4-2 and TRBJ1-1; TRBD1 matches 7 bases. V gave up 4 bases and J gave up 1 base; unmatched junction bases: 3. The CDR3 has 14 amino acids. Looked up from germline, CDR1 is LGHNA and CDR2 is YNFKEQ. The CDR3 region has the DNA TGTGCCAGCAGCCCGGGACAGAGGAACACTGAAGCTTTCTTT. This sequence encodes CASSPGQRNTEAFF.

The CDR3 DNA reads as TGTGCCAGCAGCTTGACAGCCCAACCTAACTATGGCTACACCTTC. It is translated as CASSLTAQPNYGYTF. The chain couples TRBV7-9 to TRBJ1-2, with a tentative D call TRBD1 (5 bases). Deletions cut 3 bases from V and 0 bases from J, with 11 bases between. Germline loops: CDR1 SEHNR, CDR2 FQNEAQ (reference sequence). This CDR3 comprises 15 residues.

The chain combines TRBV7-8 with TRBJ1-6, with D possibly TRBD1 on 6 matching bases. The CDR3 spans 17 residues. V was cut by 5 bases and J by 4 bases, with 18 bases left in between. Per germline, CDR1 SGHVS and CDR2 FQNEAQ. CDR3 sequence reads: CASSPNQGGGYNSPLHF. Written as DNA, the CDR3 is TGTGCCAGCAGCCCGAACCAAGGGGGTGGATATAATTCACCCCTCCACTTT.